This T cell receptor (beta chain) was identified in a study of a mutant IDH1 vaccine in newly diagnosed glioma. With 4 bases removed from V and 5 bases from J, the gap between germline ends came to 17 bases. This CDR3 has 16 amino acids. The germline CDR1 and CDR2 sequences are MNHNY and SVGAGI (reference sequence). Remarks on this clone: Antigen unknown.

Sequencing was performed with immunoSEQ multiplex PCR; in TCRdb, only in-frame clones are kept and a portion is missing. The repertoire includes tens of thousands of clones, around 82% of them detected once, and 10% to 15% sits in the top ten. Stated time point: week 35, safety follow-up. Every vaccination contained 300 ug of the mutant IDH1 20-mer peptide and was paired with topical imiquimod. Specimen: PBMCs, collected from a glioma patient whose treatment included an IDH1 peptide vaccine. This TCR was recovered from a man between 18 and 35 years old with glioma. The chain joins TRBV6-6 to TRBJ1-4; D may be TRBD1 (5 bases). The CDR3 is CASSSGYGGKNEKLFF. The CDR3 DNA sequence: TGTGCCAGCAGTTCAGGATACGGGGGTAAAAATGAAAAACTGTTTTTT.